The source of this T cell receptor (beta chain) is a study of PD-L1 blockade in urothelial cancer. Study details: Researchers found blood samples held a median of around 140,000 T cells.

Time point described: pretreatment peripheral blood. There were between 1 and 8 samples from each patient, taken pretreatment and on-treatment. Trimming took 5 bases from V and 0 from J, leaving 13 bases between them. Germline V gene data show CDR1 as SNHLY and CDR2 as FYNNEI. The CDR3 has 15 amino acids. Study-wide results and limits: Pretreatment TCR clonality in blood under the median foretold superior survival.

Repertoires were generated with immunoSEQ multiplex PCR, while TCRdb's copy carries only in-frame clones and drops some. This sample carries around 50,000 clones, approximately 85% of them seen once, and the ten largest clones take roughly 1.7%. About this clone itself: Its antigen is still unknown.

This receptor was identified in a man aged 50 to 59 with urothelial cancer. The sequencing used PBMCs, collected around atezolizumab (anti-PD-L1) treatment. V usage is TRBV2 and J usage is TRBJ1-2; D perhaps matches TRBD1 (5 bases). CDR3 nucleotides: TGTGCCAGCAGTTTGCAGGGTCAAGCTAACTATGGCTACACCTTC. It is translated as CASSLQGQANYGYTF. The variable domain in full, with the rest retrieved from reference TRBV2 and TRBJ1-2, is EPEVTQTPSHQVTQMGQEVILRCVPISNHLYFYWYRQILGQKVEFLVSFYNNEISEKSEIFDDQFSVERPDGSNFTLKIRSTKLEDSAMYFCASSLQGQANYGYTFGSGTRLTVV.